Reported below is one T cell receptor beta chain. Its antigen is not known. A single record per CDR3 protein comes from TCRdb applying MiXCR to the 5' RACE reads. The table records around 770,000 distinct CDR3 sequences, 15% to 20% of them present only once. This sample is drawn from a study of CD8 T cells in ankylosing spondylitis. General study findings and limits: Researchers report that disease-linked clones proved CD8+ and relatively rare in peripheral blood. Ankylosing spondylitis blood seemed to carry a telltale TCR beta motif made of several highly homologous variants.

Germline CDR1 SEHNR, CDR2 FQNEAQ (reference sequence). Trimming took 7 bases from V and 2 from J, leaving 15 bases between them. The CDR3 extends over 15 amino acids. The receptor's source is a male donor with ankylosing spondylitis. The specimen was blood, either unsorted or a sorted T cell fraction (not recorded which). The chain recombines TRBV7-9 with TRBJ1-3; D is perhaps TRBD1 (6 bases). The CDR3 sequence is CASTADSATGNTIYF. The CDR3, as DNA: TGTGCCAGCACCGCGGACAGCGCAACTGGAAACACCATATATTTT.